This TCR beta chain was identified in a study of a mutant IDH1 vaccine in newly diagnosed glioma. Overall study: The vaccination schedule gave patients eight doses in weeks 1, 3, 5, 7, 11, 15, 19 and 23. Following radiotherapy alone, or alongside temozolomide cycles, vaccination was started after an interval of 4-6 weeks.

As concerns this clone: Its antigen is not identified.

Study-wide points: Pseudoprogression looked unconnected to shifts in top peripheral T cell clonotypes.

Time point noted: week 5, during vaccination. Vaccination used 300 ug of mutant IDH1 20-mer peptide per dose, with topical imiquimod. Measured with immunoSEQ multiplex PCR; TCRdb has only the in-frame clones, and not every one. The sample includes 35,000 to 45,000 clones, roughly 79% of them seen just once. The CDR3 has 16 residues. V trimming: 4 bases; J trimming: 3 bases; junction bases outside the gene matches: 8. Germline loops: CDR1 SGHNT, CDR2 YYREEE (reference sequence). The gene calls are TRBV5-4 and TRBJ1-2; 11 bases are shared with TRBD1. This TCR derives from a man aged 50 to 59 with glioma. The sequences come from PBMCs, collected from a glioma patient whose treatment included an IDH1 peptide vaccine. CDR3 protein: CASSPAGQGADYGYTF. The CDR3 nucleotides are TGTGCCAGCAGCCCTGCCGGACAGGGGGCCGACTATGGCTACACCTTC.